Following are 22 T cell receptor beta chains from one sample sequenced in a study of blood T cell repertoires in COVID-19. Libraries were prepared by immunoSEQ multiplex PCR; TCRdb keeps only in-frame clonotypes and omits some of them. In the table there are 240,000 or so clones, roughly 88% of which are singletons. Material for sequencing was peripheral blood. The receptor source for this set is a woman in her 30s with acute or convalescent COVID-19.

The J gene is TRBJ2-1, the V gene TRBV19, with 9 bases fitting TRBD1. The V gene's germline CDR1 is LNHDA and CDR2 SQIVND (reference sequence). The junction had 10 bases not matched to a gene; V was cut back by 5 bases and J by 8 bases. CDR3 length: 15 amino acids. The CDR3 coding sequence is TGTGCCAGTAGTGTTTCCGGGACAGGGATACATGAGCAGTTCTTC. This encodes CASSVSGTGIHEQFF.

This sequence joins TRBV27 and TRBJ2-7, with 9 nucleotides matching TRBD1. Germline V CDR1 and CDR2: MNHEY, SMNVEV (reference sequence). The CDR3 is made up of 15 amino acids. The J segment lost 2 bases and the V segment lost 2 bases, leaving 4 bases of the junction unmatched. The CDR3 DNA sequence: TGTGCCAGCAGTTTAGTGGGACAGGGTACCTACGAGCAGTACTTC. As protein: CASSLVGQGTYEQYF.

This sequence joins TRBV19 and TRBJ2-1, with TRBD1 identical over 8 bases. Losses at the gene ends were 5 bases for V and 2 bases for J; bases not matched to a gene: 8. Germline V gene data show CDR1 as LNHDA and CDR2 as SQIVND (reference sequence). CDR3 length: 16 amino acids. CDR3 in amino acids: CASSPFDRGPYNEQFF. The CDR3 DNA sequence: TGTGCCAGTAGTCCTTTCGACAGGGGTCCCTACAATGAGCAGTTCTTC.

The rearrangement uses TRBV9 and TRBJ2-7; tentative D call: TRBD2 (6 bases). The length of the CDR3 is 15 residues. From germline, CDR1 is SGDLS and CDR2 YYNGEE. V lost 0 bases, J lost 3 bases, and 13 bases lay in between. Here the CDR3 reads CASSVAAGNRYEQYF. The CDR3, as DNA: TGTGCCAGCAGCGTAGCCGCGGGAAATCGCTACGAGCAGTACTTC.

This clone was observed a few times. J is TRBJ2-7 and V is TRBV5-1; tentative D call: TRBD2 (5 bases). The CDR3 has 13 amino acids. Between the trimmed V and J ends, which lost 1 base and 5 bases, there was a span of 10 bases. Germline-derived CDR1 and CDR2 are SGHRS and YFSETQ. CDR3 loop: CASSLRGADEQYF. The CDR3 nucleotides are TGCGCCAGCAGCTTGCGGGGAGCGGACGAGCAGTACTTC.

The chain has TRBV6-6 and TRBJ2-3; no clear D. Per germline, CDR1 MNHNY and CDR2 SVGAGI (reference sequence). The CDR3 covers 16 residues. V was cut by 5 bases and J by 0 bases, with 15 bases left in between. In nucleotides, the CDR3 is TGTGCCAGCAGTCCGACTGAAAGGCCTAGCACAGATACGCAGTATTTT. Its protein is CASSPTERPSTDTQYF.

The rearrangement joins TRBV3-1 (or the pseudogene TRBV3-2) to TRBJ2-2, with D hard to call. The CDR3 is made up of 13 amino acids. V was shortened by 0 bases and J by 11 bases, with 10 bases between the two germline ends. Germline V gives CDR1 LGHDT, CDR2 YNNKEL (reference sequence). Here the CDR3 DNA reads TGTGCCAGCAGCCAAGATTTGGCTGTCGAGCTGTTTTTT. It encodes CASSQDLAVELFF.

The chain links TRBV4-1 to TRBJ1-1, with D possibly being TRBD1 (5 bases). Germline CDR1 is MGHRA and CDR2 is YSYEKL. V gave up 2 bases and J gave up 6 bases, with 13 bases separating them. The CDR3 has 14 amino acids. CDR3 sequence: CASSQKGLEAEAFF. As DNA, the CDR3 is TGCGCCAGCAGCCAAAAGGGGTTAGAAGCTGAAGCTTTCTTT.

This chain links TRBV6-6 with TRBJ2-3; possibly TRBD1 for D (5 bases). The CDR3 contains 14 residues. Trimming took 2 bases from V and 5 from J, leaving 11 bases between them. Germline loops: CDR1 MNHNY, CDR2 SVGAGI (reference sequence). The DNA of the CDR3 is TGTGCCAGCAGTTACAATCAGGGTCTAGATACGCAGTATTTT. This encodes CASSYNQGLDTQYF.

V and J are TRBV6-5 and TRBJ1-4; 11 bases match TRBD1. Germline trimming cut 2 bases from V and 5 bases from J; bases unmatched to any gene: 1. CDR3 length: 15 amino acids. Germline CDR1 is MNHEY and CDR2 is SVGAGI. The CDR3 region has the DNA TGTGCCAGCAGTTACGGGACAGGGGGGAATGAAAAACTGTTTTTT. Translation: CASSYGTGGNEKLFF.

The V and J genes are TRBV10-3 and TRBJ2-1; 9 bases are a match to TRBD2. In germline, CDR1 is ENHRY, CDR2 SYGVKD. With 6 bases clipped from V and 10 bases from J, the junction kept 13 bases outside the gene matches. This CDR3 has 15 residues. In DNA form, the CDR3 reads TGTGCCATCAGGGGTGCTCTAGCGGGAATTGACGAGCAGTTCTTC. As protein: CAIRGALAGIDEQFF.

This clone was seen a few times. V gene TRBV12-3 or TRBV12-4 combines with J gene TRBJ2-2, with TRBD2 matching 8 bases. The CDR3 has 13 residues. Trimming at V came to 6 bases and at J to 7 bases, leaving 4 bases not matched to a gene. The CDR3 here is CASSLRGGGELFF. The CDR3 coding sequence is TGTGCCAGCAGCCTTCGGGGGGGCGGGGAGCTGTTTTTT.

The rearrangement uses TRBV6-5 and TRBJ2-4, with 8 bases lining up with TRBD1. Germline V gives CDR1 MNHEY, CDR2 SVGAGI. The CDR3 spans 14 residues. The ends lost 7 bases at V and 6 bases at J; junction bases unmatched: 8. The CDR3 spells CASTSGGPGNIQYF. CDR3 sequence (DNA): TGTGCCAGCACCTCAGGGGGCCCCGGAAACATTCAGTACTTC.

The chain combines TRBV13 with TRBJ2-5; D may be TRBD2 (6 bases). CDR1 and CDR2 from the germline V gene are PRHDT and FYEKMQ (reference sequence). Trimming cost V 8 bases and J 7 bases, with 23 bases left between them. This CDR3 has 15 residues. This CDR3 reads CASAAEGREGWTQYF. CDR3 nucleotides: TGTGCCAGCGCGGCGGAGGGAAGGGAAGGATGGACCCAGTACTTC.

The V and J genes are TRBV7-2 and TRBJ2-1, with a weak D call TRBD1 (6 bases). This CDR3 contains 14 residues. Germline V gene lookup returns CDR1 SGHTA and CDR2 FQGNSA. V lost 0 bases, J lost 9 bases, and 12 bases lay in between. In nucleotides, the CDR3 is TGTGCCAGCAGCTTAGCGTGGTCAGGGGCTGAGCAGTTCTTC. Translating gives CASSLAWSGAEQFF.

The chain links TRBV15 to TRBJ2-7, with TRBD1 identical over 9 bases. After removal of 4 bases from V and 4 bases from J, the junction contained 8 bases not matched to a gene. The CDR3 is 15 amino acids. In germline, CDR1 is LNHNV, CDR2 YYDKDF (reference sequence). As DNA, the CDR3 is TGTGCCACCAGCATAGAGGTCGGACAGGGGTACGAGCAGTACTTC. This sequence encodes CATSIEVGQGYEQYF.

This chain links TRBV7-2 with TRBJ1-2; a possible D gene is TRBD1 (5 bases). The CDR3 loop spans 13 amino acids. Trimming took 5 bases from V and 4 from J, leaving 11 bases between them. The germline V gene has CDR1 SGHTA and CDR2 FQGNSA. CDR3 sequence reads: CASSPAGGYGYTF. The CDR3 DNA follows: TGTGCCAGCAGCCCAGCGGGGGGCTATGGCTACACCTTC.

This chain uses TRBV24-1 with TRBJ2-3, with D perhaps matching TRBD1 (6 bases). Trimming removed 3 bases at V and 3 bases at J, with 12 bases between. Germline V gene data show CDR1 as KGHDR and CDR2 as SFDVKD. This CDR3 region has 15 residues. DNA for the CDR3: TGTGCCACCAGTGATAGGCGCACAGGGACAGATACGCAGTATTTT. It encodes CATSDRRTGTDTQYF.

V is TRBV11-3 and J is TRBJ2-7, with TRBD1 matching 7 bases. CDR1 and CDR2 (germline): SGHNT, YENEEA. V lost 5 bases and J lost 2; bases outside the gene matches: 12. This CDR3 is built from 16 residues. This CDR3 reads CASSKSGGVDPYEQYF. CDR3 DNA: TGTGCCAGCAGCAAATCAGGGGGAGTGGACCCCTACGAGCAGTACTTC.

This sequence joins TRBV6-5 and TRBJ1-5, with D possibly TRBD1 on 5 matching bases. There are 15 residues in the CDR3. Trimming left V 4 bases short and J 8 bases short, with 18 bases between. Germline lookup yields CDR1 MNHEY and CDR2 SVGAGI. The CDR3 loop reads CASSSGRWGMEPQHF. CDR3 bases: TGTGCCAGCAGTTCTGGACGGTGGGGCATGGAGCCCCAGCATTTT.

V gene TRBV7-9 combines with J gene TRBJ1-4; possible D gene TRBD1, 6 bases. The CDR3 totals 14 residues. CDR1 and CDR2 from the germline V gene are SEHNR and FQNEAQ (reference sequence). V was pared by 3 bases and J by 10 bases, with 15 bases between. The DNA for the CDR3 is TGTGCCAGCAGCTTCGACAGGAGACAAGGAAAACTGTTTTTT. Translating gives CASSFDRRQGKLFF.

The CDR3 DNA follows: TGCAGCGTCGGGGGGATGAACACTGAAGCTTTCTTT. It specifies CSVGGMNTEAFF. The chain links TRBV29-1 to TRBJ1-1, with D tentatively TRBD1 (5 bases). V lost 6 bases and J lost 0, with 8 bases in between. Germline CDR1 reads SQVTM; CDR2 reads ANQGSEA. CDR3 length: 12 amino acids.